This entry lists 10 T cell receptor beta chains sequenced from one sample in a study of vaccination and CD4 T cells after COVID-19. Oncomine TCR Beta short-read sequencing was applied to DNA from cultured CD4+ T cells. Via MiXCR, TCRdb re-called the PCR reads, giving one row per CDR3 protein. The table has more than 15,000 distinct CDR3 sequences, 40% to 50% seen once. Their target antigens are unknown. Sample treatment: approximately 9-day PBMC culture with coronavirus spike peptide pools or control peptides (ViraFEST assay). The sample was CD4+ T cells from blood, cultured in vitro, taken before SARS-CoV-2 vaccination. The source is a human donor who had recovered from COVID-19.

CDR3 nucleotides: TGCAGTGCTAGGAGCGGACGGAGCTCTGGAAACACCATATATTTT. Protein: CSARSGRSSGNTIYF. The V and J genes are TRBV20-1 and TRBJ1-3, with D hard to call. The V gene's germline CDR1 is DFQATT and CDR2 SNEGSKA (reference sequence). CDR3 length equals 15 residues. Trimming took off 3 bases at V and 0 bases at J, with 12 bases between the two ends.

The chain links TRBV2 to TRBJ1-2, with unresolved D. Trimming removed 3 bases at V and 4 bases at J, with 3 bases between. Germline V gene lookup returns CDR1 SNHLY and CDR2 FYNNEI. The CDR3 has 11 residues. CDR3 sequence reads: CASSEAYGYTF. DNA for the CDR3: TGTGCCAGCAGTGAGGCCTATGGCTACACCTTC.

By share of the sample, this clonotype is medium-sized. The chain recombines TRBV7-3 with TRBJ2-2; TRBD1 matches 8 bases. The germline CDR1 and CDR2 sequences are SGHTA and FQGTGA. Trimming took 7 bases from V and 1 from J; bases not matched to a gene: 5. This CDR3 contains 15 residues. The CDR3 protein is CASNPGTGNTGELFF. CDR3 bases: TGTGCCAGCAATCCCGGGACAGGGAACACCGGGGAGCTGTTTTTT.

This rearrangement joins TRBV20-1 to TRBJ1-2; a possible D gene is TRBD1 (6 bases). Trimming took 6 bases from V and 5 from J, leaving 19 bases between them. Germline CDR1 and CDR2: DFQATT and SNEGSKA (reference sequence). The CDR3 runs 14 residues. The CDR3 loop reads CSAPPGQVGYGYTF. The CDR3 nucleotides are TGCAGTGCCCCGCCGGGACAAGTCGGGTATGGCTACACCTTC.

The genes are TRBV7-9 and TRBJ2-1; TRBD1 matches at 7 bases. Germline V gives CDR1 SEHNR, CDR2 FQNEAQ (reference sequence). The CDR3 runs to 14 residues. V trimming: 5 bases; J trimming: 3 bases; junction bases outside the gene matches: 4. CDR3 bases: TGTGCCAGCAGCGGCGACAGGGTCTACAATGAGCAGTTCTTC. Protein sequence: CASSGDRVYNEQFF.

This clonotype was seen a handful of times. V and J are TRBV7-2 and TRBJ2-2; no clear D. Trimming took 2 bases from V and 5 from J, leaving 9 bases between them. The V gene's germline CDR1 is SGHTA and CDR2 FQGNSA. There are 14 residues in the CDR3. CDR3: CASSLWLMTGELFF. The CDR3 nucleotides are TGTGCCAGCAGCTTATGGCTTATGACCGGGGAGCTGTTTTTT.

The chain links TRBV7-9 to TRBJ1-3; D is undetermined. In germline, CDR1 is SEHNR, CDR2 FQNEAQ (reference sequence). This CDR3 has 15 residues. The V and J ends lost 3 bases and 10 bases respectively, with 19 bases between them. The CDR3 loop is CASSFRRADTDTIYF. The CDR3 DNA sequence: TGTGCCAGCAGCTTTCGACGGGCGGATACCGATACCATATATTTT.

The chain is built from TRBV10-3 and TRBJ2-3; no clear D gene. Germline V gene lookup returns CDR1 ENHRY and CDR2 SYGVKD. V lost 7 bases, J lost 3 bases, and 5 bases lay in between. The CDR3 length is 11 residues. The CDR3 reads CAIKETDTQYF. For the CDR3, the DNA is TGTGCCATCAAGGAGACAGATACGCAGTATTTT.

The V gene is TRBV20-1, the J gene TRBJ1-2; D call uncertain. CDR1 is DFQATT, CDR2 SNEGSKA, per germline (reference sequence). Trimming left V 2 bases short and J 8 bases short, with 6 bases between. This CDR3 is built from 10 residues. In nucleotides, the CDR3 is TGCAGTGCTAGACAGCTGGGCTACACCTTC. Translating it yields CSARQLGYTF.

This clonotype was found a few times. The chain has TRBV2 and TRBJ1-1; D may be TRBD1 (6 bases). The CDR3 consists of 16 residues. V was cut by 6 bases and J by 0 bases, with 17 bases left in between. Germline V gene lookup returns CDR1 SNHLY and CDR2 FYNNEI. In DNA form, the CDR3 reads TGTGCCAGCAGGATGGCGACAGGACAAATGAACACTGAAGCTTTCTTT. This sequence encodes CASRMATGQMNTEAFF.